The 12 T cell receptor beta chains given below trace back to one sample, sequenced in a study of shared clonotypes between healthy human individuals. Clones were sequenced by immunoSEQ multiplex PCR, and TCRdb holds only the in-frame ones, with some missing. There are 850,000 to 1,100,000 clones in the sample; approximately 75% occur only once, and approximately 0.95% lies in the top ten. Sequenced sample: memory CD4+ T cells from PBMCs. Subset described: CD45RA-negative fraction. The receptors derive from a man in his late teens or twenties in good health. Some clones in this sample may be carry-over from other donors' samples.

This clone has just a few counts. The chain joins TRBV9 to TRBJ2-3; the match to TRBD2 covers 7 bases. The J segment lost 6 bases and the V segment lost 0 bases, leaving 7 bases of the junction unmatched. This CDR3 comprises 15 residues. Germline CDR1 and CDR2: SGDLS and YYNGEE. CDR3 nucleotide sequence: TGTGCCAGCAGCGTAGGGGTCGGGAGGCCCGATACGCAGTATTTT. As protein: CASSVGVGRPDTQYF.

The chain has TRBV27 and TRBJ2-2; D not certain. In germline, CDR1 is MNHEY, CDR2 SMNVEV (reference sequence). Trimming pared 7 bases from V and 0 bases from J, leaving 12 bases between. The CDR3 has 15 amino acids. CDR3 residues: CASTDRSANTGELFF. Here the CDR3 DNA reads TGTGCCAGCACCGATAGAAGCGCGAACACCGGGGAGCTGTTTTTT.

V is TRBV28 and J is TRBJ1-5; TRBD1 is a possible D gene (5 bases). The V gene's germline CDR1 is MDHEN and CDR2 SYDVKM. The V and J ends lost 5 bases and 8 bases respectively, with 10 bases between them. CDR3 length: 12 residues. CDR3 nucleotide sequence: TGTGCCAGCAGTCCGGGGGGGAAGCCCCAGCATTTT. It specifies CASSPGGKPQHF.

This clone has just one count. The chain employs TRBV7-9 and TRBJ2-1; D gene uncertain. The V gene lost 5 bases and the J gene lost 10 bases, with 15 bases spanning the gap. The CDR3 length is 13 residues. Germline assignment: CDR1 SEHNR and CDR2 FQNEAQ (reference sequence). CDR3 amino acids: CASSPGRVSEQFF. The CDR3 DNA reads TGTGCCAGCAGCCCAGGCCGAGTAAGCGAGCAGTTCTTC.

The chain couples TRBV7-2 to TRBJ2-3; 8 nucleotides line up with TRBD2. The CDR3 is 18 residues long. The V gene end was trimmed by 3 bases and the J gene end by 1 base; junction bases not matched to a gene: 12. Germline CDR1 reads SGHTA; CDR2 reads FQGNSA. The CDR3 coding sequence is TGTGCCAGCAGCTTTAGAGCGGGAGTTCCTTTCGGCACAGATACGCAGTATTTT. Translation gives CASSFRAGVPFGTDTQYF.

The rearrangement joins TRBV27 to TRBJ2-4; 11 nucleotides agree with TRBD2. Germline V gene sequence: CDR1 MNHEY, CDR2 SMNVEV (reference sequence). J lost 7 bases, V lost 0 bases, and 14 bases had no gene match. This CDR3 spans 19 amino acids. Here the CDR3 DNA reads TGTGCCAGCAGTTTATCCCCTCCAGGACTAGCGGGTCATTGGAACATTCAGTACTTC. Its protein product is CASSLSPPGLAGHWNIQYF.

The V gene is TRBV5-1, the J gene TRBJ1-1; TRBD1 matches 8 bases. The ends lost 4 bases at V and 1 base at J; junction bases unmatched: 3. Germline V gene sequence: CDR1 SGHRS, CDR2 YFSETQ. The CDR3 extends over 14 amino acids. The CDR3 reads CASSMDRANTEAFF. The CDR3 DNA reads as TGCGCCAGCAGCATGGACAGGGCGAACACTGAAGCTTTCTTT.

The chain is built from TRBV5-1 and TRBJ2-2; no reliable D call. CDR3 length: 13 residues. Germline V lookup: CDR1 SGHRS, CDR2 YFSETQ. V was shortened by 7 bases and J by 3 bases, with 10 bases between the two germline ends. The CDR3: CASQVMDTGELFF. In DNA form, the CDR3 reads TGCGCCAGCCAGGTTATGGACACCGGGGAGCTGTTTTTT.

This clone was seen more than once but under ten times. This chain connects TRBV2 to TRBJ2-5; 8 bases line up with TRBD2. This CDR3 has 13 residues. From germline, CDR1 is SNHLY and CDR2 FYNNEI. V lost 7 bases to trimming and J lost 4 bases; unmatched junction nucleotides: 5. CDR3 in amino acids: CASKQRERETQYF. The CDR3 nucleotides are TGTGCCAGCAAGCAGCGGGAGCGAGAGACCCAGTACTTC.

The chain is built from TRBV28 and TRBJ1-2, with D unresolved. CDR1 and CDR2 (germline): MDHEN, SYDVKM. This CDR3 is built from 13 residues. The V gene lost 1 base and the J gene lost 6 bases, with 9 bases spanning the gap. The CDR3, as DNA: TGTGCCAGCAGTTTATTGTACGGCCATGGCTACACCTTC. Residues: CASSLLYGHGYTF.

The gene calls are TRBV7-3 and TRBJ2-2; 8 bases are shared with TRBD1. Germline-derived CDR1 and CDR2 are SGHTA and FQGTGA. This CDR3 comprises 19 residues. Trimming at V came to 5 bases and at J to 4 bases, leaving 18 bases not matched to a gene. CDR3 in DNA: TGTGCCAGCAGCCACGCAGGGGGCGCAAGAAGGGCGACCACCGGGGAGCTGTTTTTT. Its protein product is CASSHAGGARRATTGELFF.

The J gene is TRBJ1-1, the V gene TRBV25-1; TRBD1 agrees at 8 bases. The J segment lost 1 base and the V segment lost 6 bases, leaving 7 bases of the junction unmatched. The CDR3 sequence is 15 residues long. Germline CDR1 MGHDK, CDR2 SYGVNS. The CDR3 DNA reads TGTGCCAGCAGAAGACAGGGGTGGGCGAACACTGAAGCTTTCTTT. As protein: CASRRQGWANTEAFF.